The T cell receptor beta chain under discussion was sequenced for a study of spatial heterogeneity in lung cancer. General study results and limits: Expanded intratumoral alpha and beta TCR counts tracked tumor mutation counts. Alpha and beta chain coverage of tumor T cells was estimated at about 6.8% and 14%, respectively.

TCRdb redid the calling of the 5' RACE reads with MiXCR, one entry per CDR3 protein. The profile covers 6,600 or so distinct CDR3 sequences, with 9.5% to 12% appearing a single time and 10% taken by the ten largest. In the case of this clonotype: What it binds is unknown.

V lost 7 bases to trimming and J lost 5 bases, with 18 bases between them. The CDR3 runs to 14 residues. In germline, CDR1 is ENHRY, CDR2 SYGVKD. Time point given: sample taken at primary tumor resection. The receptor was isolated from a female donor with early-stage non-small cell lung cancer. This specimen consisted of lung tumor tissue, obtained at surgery. The chain recombines TRBV10-3 with TRBJ2-7, with a tentative D call TRBD2 (6 bases). As DNA, the CDR3 is TGTGCCATCACCCGCTCCGGGGGACCGGACGAGCAGTACTTC. The encoded protein is CAITRSGGPDEQYF.